This record looks at one T cell receptor beta chain sequence and its context. What it recognizes is unknown. The authors made TCR cDNA by 5'RACE template switching, adding a universal primer site and UMIs. TCRdb analysed the 5' RACE reads with MiXCR anew, one entry per CDR3 protein. The sample yields 300,000 to 350,000 distinct CDR3 sequences, approximately 3.9% seen once. The data were taken from a study of T cells after yellow fever vaccination. Study results and limitations: Few clonotypes appeared in both CD4 and CD8 compartments. Within FACS-sorted repertoires, abundant clonotypes contaminating from the bulk population could be present. Post-booster repertoires contained most primary-vaccination clones again (around 96% CD4, less than 90% CD8).

V was trimmed by 7 bases and J by 1 base, leaving 10 bases between them. Germline V lookup: CDR1 SQVTM, CDR2 ANQGSEA. CDR3 length equals 12 residues. The chain is built from TRBV29-1 and TRBJ1-1; D is undetermined. The source material was PBMCs, sampled 5 days after the yellow fever booster vaccination. This receptor was identified in a man aged 18 to 29 who received the YFV17D yellow fever vaccine. This CDR3 reads CSAIQRNTEAFF. The CDR3 coding sequence is TGCAGCGCCATACAGAGGAACACTGAAGCTTTCTTT.